Shown below are 20 T cell receptor beta chains from a single sample sequenced in a study of blood T cell repertoires in COVID-19. Measured with immunoSEQ multiplex PCR; TCRdb has only the in-frame clones, and not every one. The sample lists about 160,000 clones; about 80% were seen once. The sample consisted of peripheral blood. The receptors were sampled from a woman aged 80 or over with acute or convalescent COVID-19.

J is TRBJ1-3 and V is TRBV2; no firm D call. Germline CDR1 is SNHLY and CDR2 is FYNNEI. V gave up 5 bases and J gave up 6 bases, with 11 bases separating them. The CDR3 has 13 residues. As DNA, the CDR3 is TGTGCCAGCAGTTTTGGGAGAGAAAACACCATATATTTT. It yields the protein CASSFGRENTIYF.

This chain joins TRBV5-4 and TRBJ1-1, with D maybe TRBD1 (6 bases). Germline loops: CDR1 SGHNT, CDR2 YYREEE (reference sequence). CDR3 length: 14 residues. Trimming took off 6 bases at V and 1 base at J, with 13 bases between the two ends. CDR3 nucleotide sequence: TGTGCCAGCAACCCCCTACAGGGGAACACTGAAGCTTTCTTT. It yields the protein CASNPLQGNTEAFF.

The V call is TRBV30, the J call TRBJ1-4; maybe TRBD1 (5 bases). Trimming cost V 2 bases and J 7 bases, with 11 bases left between them. Germline CDR1 GTSNPN, CDR2 SVGIG (reference sequence). The CDR3 covers 13 residues. The CDR3 DNA reads TGTGCCTGGAGTCGGGGGGAGAGTGAAAAACTGTTTTTT. Its protein product is CAWSRGESEKLFF.

The chain has TRBV6-6 and TRBJ1-2; 11 nucleotides align to TRBD1. CDR3 length: 14 amino acids. V shed 6 bases, J shed 7 bases, and the junction held 7 bases outside the gene matches. Germline CDR1 reads MNHNY; CDR2 reads SVGAGI (reference sequence). The CDR3 DNA reads TGTGCCAGCAGATGGACAGGGGGCAGTGCTGGCTACACCTTC. Translation gives CASRWTGGSAGYTF.

The chain recombines TRBV4-3 with TRBJ2-1, with D possibly matching TRBD1 (5 bases). Trimming pared 4 bases from V and 0 bases from J, leaving 10 bases between. The CDR3 totals 15 residues. Germline V CDR1 and CDR2: LGHNA, YSLEER. CDR3: CASSRSDSSYNEQFF. CDR3 coding DNA: TGCGCCAGCAGCCGATCAGACAGCTCCTACAATGAGCAGTTCTTC.

This clone was counted a single time. The V call is TRBV7-2, the J call TRBJ2-5; possible D gene TRBD2, 6 bases. Between the trimmed V and J ends, which lost 1 base and 2 bases, there was a span of 14 bases. The CDR3 consists of 16 residues. Germline CDR1 reads SGHTA; CDR2 reads FQGNSA. CDR3 DNA: TGTGCCAGCAGCTTAGTGGGGGGTAGCGGACAAGAGACCCAGTACTTC. Its translation is CASSLVGGSGQETQYF.

In nucleotides, the CDR3 is TGTGCCAGCAGCTTAGATGGAGACACTGAAGCTTTCTTT. Protein product: CASSLDGDTEAFF. The V call is TRBV11-3, the J call TRBJ1-1; no reliable D call. V was trimmed by 0 bases and J by 3 bases, leaving 5 bases between them. The V gene's germline CDR1 is SGHNT and CDR2 YENEEA. The CDR3 consists of 13 residues.

This clone was found a few times. The rearrangement joins TRBV2 to TRBJ2-2; 7 positions match TRBD2. The trim removed 0 bases at V and 5 bases at J, leaving 3 bases unmatched. This CDR3 has 15 residues. The germline gives CDR1 SNHLY, CDR2 FYNNEI. The DNA for the CDR3 is TGTGCCAGCAGTGAAGCAGAACTAGCGACCGGGGAGCTGTTTTTT. It encodes CASSEAELATGELFF. The whole variable domain, filled in from reference TRBV2 and TRBJ2-2, reads EPEVTQTPSHQVTQMGQEVILRCVPISNHLYFYWYRQILGQKVEFLVSFYNNEISEKSEIFDDQFSVERPDGSNFTLKIRSTKLEDSAMYFCASSEAELATGELFFGEGSRLTVL.

This clone appeared a few times. The chain links TRBV5-1 to TRBJ2-7; D might be TRBD1 (6 bases). Trimming pared 7 bases from V and 3 bases from J, leaving 14 bases between. The CDR3 totals 13 residues. Germline assignment: CDR1 SGHRS and CDR2 YFSETQ. CDR3 nucleotides: TGCGCCAGCCACAGGGAGAGCCGCTACGAGCAGTACTTC. Residues: CASHRESRYEQYF.

The genes are TRBV5-4 and TRBJ1-1; D call uncertain. The CDR3 loop spans 13 amino acids. Per the germline V gene, CDR1 is SGHNT and CDR2 is YYREEE (reference sequence). Trimming removed 0 bases at V and 3 bases at J, with 6 bases between. The CDR3 coding sequence is TGTGCCAGCAGCTTGGAGCGGGACACTGAAGCTTTCTTT. Translated, it gives CASSLERDTEAFF.

Worth noting for this clone: Other DNA sequences from this sample encode an identical CDR3 as well. The V call is TRBV5-1, the J call TRBJ1-4; 7 bases fit TRBD1. The CDR3 has 14 residues. The germline V gene has CDR1 SGHRS and CDR2 YFSETQ. Trimming cost V 0 bases and J 7 bases; bases outside gene matches: 3. The CDR3 nucleotides are TGCGCCAGCAGCTTGGGGCAGGGGGGTGAAAAACTGTTTTTT. Translated, it gives CASSLGQGGEKLFF.

The V gene is TRBV18, the J gene TRBJ2-1, with 10 bases lining up with TRBD2. Germline values: CDR1 KGHSH, CDR2 LQKENI. The CDR3 totals 16 residues. With 5 bases clipped from V and 9 bases from J, the junction kept 13 bases outside the gene matches. DNA of the CDR3: TGTGCCAGCTCAGAGAGTCTAGCGGGAGCCCAAAGTGAGCAGTTCTTC. Translation: CASSESLAGAQSEQFF.

V usage is TRBV11-2 and J usage is TRBJ2-5, with 8 bases that match TRBD2. Trimming removed 4 bases from V and 4 bases from J; junction bases left unmatched: 11. This CDR3 comprises 16 residues. CDR1 and CDR2 (germline): SGHAT, FQNNGV. CDR3 DNA sequence: TGTGCCAGCAGCTCGGGGGGGTACCCTCAGGGAGAGACCCAGTACTTC. The encoded protein is CASSSGGYPQGETQYF.

This clone was counted once. The rearrangement joins TRBV5-1 to TRBJ2-3, with D maybe TRBD1 (5 bases). The V gene lost 3 bases and the J gene lost 4 bases, with 18 bases spanning the gap. This CDR3 region has 16 residues. Germline V gene sequence: CDR1 SGHRS, CDR2 YFSETQ. CDR3 nucleotide sequence: TGCGCCAGCAGCTCTCACGTACAGGACCCCCCAGATACGCAGTATTTT. This codes for CASSSHVQDPPDTQYF.

The rearrangement links TRBV4-1 to TRBJ2-7; 9 bases are shared with TRBD2. Trimming removed 0 bases from V and 2 bases from J; junction bases left unmatched: 5. The CDR3 runs to 16 residues. Germline CDR1 is MGHRA and CDR2 is YSYEKL. The CDR3 loop is CASSQDAGGRTYEQYF. In DNA, the CDR3 is TGCGCCAGCAGCCAAGATGCGGGAGGGCGGACCTACGAGCAGTACTTC.

The chain employs TRBV12-3 or TRBV12-4 and TRBJ1-1; no clear D gene. V lost 2 bases and J lost 11, with 15 bases in between. The CDR3 extends over 13 amino acids. In DNA, the CDR3 is TGTGCCAGCAGTTTACTGGCTCGGGAAGTGGCTTTCTTT. Protein: CASSLLAREVAFF.

The CDR3 is CASSLGTGTGYEQYF. The CDR3 DNA follows: TGTGCCAGCAGCTTAGGTACCGGGACAGGTTACGAGCAGTACTTC. This sequence joins TRBV11-3 and TRBJ2-7; 8 nucleotides agree with TRBD1. In germline, CDR1 is SGHNT, CDR2 YENEEA. Germline trimming cut 1 base from V and 4 bases from J; bases unmatched to any gene: 6. CDR3 length: 15 amino acids.

This rearrangement joins TRBV6-2 or TRBV6-3 to TRBJ1-5; tentative D call: TRBD1 (6 bases). Looked up from germline, CDR1 is MNHEY and CDR2 is SVGEGT. This CDR3 is 16 amino acids long. Trimming took off 5 bases at V and 4 bases at J, with 18 bases between the two ends. The CDR3 DNA sequence: TGTGCCAGCAGTCCCCAGTACAGGGTTGGGAATCAGCCCCAGCATTTT. Translated: CASSPQYRVGNQPQHF.

The chain joins TRBV2 to TRBJ1-6, with TRBD1 matching over 9 bases. CDR3 length: 14 amino acids. J gave up 7 bases and V 6 bases, and 4 bases lay outside the gene matches. Germline values: CDR1 SNHLY, CDR2 FYNNEI. CDR3 protein: CASSGTGSNSPLHF. The CDR3 DNA is TGTGCCAGCAGCGGGACAGGGAGCAATTCACCCCTCCACTTT. Supplemented by reference TRBV2 and TRBJ1-6, the full variable domain reads EPEVTQTPSHQVTQMGQEVILRCVPISNHLYFYWYRQILGQKVEFLVSFYNNEISEKSEIFDDQFSVERPDGSNFTLKIRSTKLEDSAMYFCASSGTGSNSPLHFGNGTRLTVT.

The rearrangement joins TRBV11-3 to TRBJ2-1; possibly TRBD2 for D (6 bases). V lost 1 base to trimming and J lost 10 bases, with 14 bases between them. Germline CDR1 and CDR2: SGHNT and YENEEA. The CDR3 loop spans 14 amino acids. The CDR3 sequence is CASSLGSVGGEQFF. In DNA, the CDR3 is TGTGCCAGCAGCTTAGGGTCCGTTGGGGGGGAGCAGTTCTTC.